This T cell receptor (beta chain) was profiled in a study of long-term antiretroviral therapy in people with HIV. This clone was found once. Its cognate antigen is unknown. With 4 bases removed from V and 8 bases from J, the gap between germline ends came to 15 bases. The CDR3 consists of 13 residues. Germline V CDR1 and CDR2: GTSNPN, SVGIG (reference sequence). At the survey level, the v3.0 immunoSEQ assay was run. Produced via immunoSEQ multiplex PCR; TCRdb's table is partial and in-frame only. The sample contains more than 15,000 clones, around 82% of which appear only once. Study observations and caveats: Viral resistance, ART adherence and therapy changes all lacked available data. HIV repertoire CDR3 lengths ranged less widely than those of controls. Dominance of pre-ART expanded clones persisted, fluctuating and often declining after ART. Post-ART, diversity grew, though it stayed under transplant donor control levels.

The sample was unsorted PBMCs, taken 2.9 years after starting antiretroviral therapy. The chain is built from TRBV30 and TRBJ2-4; D possibly uses TRBD1 or TRBD2 (7 bases each). The sequence was obtained from a woman aged 25 to 45 with HIV. The CDR3 loop reads CAWKGPGGDIQYF. The CDR3 bases are TGTGCCTGGAAAGGACCAGGGGGGGACATTCAGTACTTC.